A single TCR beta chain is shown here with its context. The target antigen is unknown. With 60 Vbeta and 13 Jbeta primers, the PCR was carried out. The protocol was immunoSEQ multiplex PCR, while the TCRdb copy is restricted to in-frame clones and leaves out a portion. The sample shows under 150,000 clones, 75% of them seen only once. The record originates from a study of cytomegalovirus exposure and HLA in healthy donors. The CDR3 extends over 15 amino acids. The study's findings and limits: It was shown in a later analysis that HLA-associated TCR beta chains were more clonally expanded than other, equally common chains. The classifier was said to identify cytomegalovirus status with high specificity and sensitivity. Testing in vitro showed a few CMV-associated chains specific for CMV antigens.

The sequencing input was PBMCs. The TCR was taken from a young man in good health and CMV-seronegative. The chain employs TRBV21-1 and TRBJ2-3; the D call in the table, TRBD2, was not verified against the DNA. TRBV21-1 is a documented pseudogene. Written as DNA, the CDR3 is TGTGCCAGCGACCCCGGAGCGGAAAGCACAGATACGCAGTATTTT. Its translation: CASDPGAESTDTQYF.